This T cell receptor beta chain was retrieved from a study of vaccination effects on CD4 cells after COVID-19. Turning to the study itself: Sample collection from two convalescent patients occurred 16 days and one week before vaccination.

Antigen-specific CD4+ T cell clonotypes were called by their expansion after viral peptide-pool culture in ViraFEST. Researchers isolated CD4+ T cells once approximately eleven days of culture had elapsed. This individual contracted SARS-CoV-2 between March and December 2020, as verified by PCR. The table came from immunoSEQ multiplex PCR; TCRdb's copy has only in-frame clones and leaves some out. The data contain tens of thousands of clones, 65% to 85% of them singletons. About this clone itself: Its specificity is unknown.

CDR1 SGHAT and CDR2 FQNNGV come from the germline V gene. Trimming stripped 5 bases from V and 3 bases from J, with 23 bases between. The CDR3 loop spans 18 amino acids. This TCR came from a human donor who had a prior SARS-CoV-2 infection. This sample comprised CD4+ T cells from PBMCs cultured with SARS-CoV-2 spike peptides, obtained before COVID-19 vaccination. The genes are TRBV11-2 and TRBJ2-1; D is perhaps TRBD1 or TRBD2 (5 bases each). The CDR3 here is CASSGPNGGVSFYNEQFF. The CDR3 DNA follows: TGTGCCAGCAGCGGTCCCAATGGGGGAGTATCCTTCTACAATGAGCAGTTCTTC.